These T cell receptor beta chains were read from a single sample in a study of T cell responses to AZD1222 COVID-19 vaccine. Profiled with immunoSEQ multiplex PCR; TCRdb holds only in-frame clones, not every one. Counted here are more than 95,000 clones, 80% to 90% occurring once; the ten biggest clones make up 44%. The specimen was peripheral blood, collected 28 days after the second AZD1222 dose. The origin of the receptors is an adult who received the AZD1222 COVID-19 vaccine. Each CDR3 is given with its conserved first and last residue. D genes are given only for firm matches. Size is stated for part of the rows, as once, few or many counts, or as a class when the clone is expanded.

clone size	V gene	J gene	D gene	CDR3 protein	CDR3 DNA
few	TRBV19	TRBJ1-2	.	CASSIVRVPSIGYTF	TGTGCCAGTAGTATCGTCAGGGTTCCGTCGATCGGCTACACCTTC
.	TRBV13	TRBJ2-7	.	CASSLNGGSYEQYF	TGTGCCAGCAGCTTAAACGGGGGCTCCTACGAGCAGTACTTC
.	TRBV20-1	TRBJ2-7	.	CSASRDGGNFYEQYF	TGCAGTGCTAGTCGGGATGGAGGGAATTTCTACGAGCAGTACTTC
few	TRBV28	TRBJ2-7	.	CASSSRREQYF	TGTGCCAGCAGTTCAAGGAGAGAGCAGTACTTC
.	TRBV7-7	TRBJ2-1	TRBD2	CASSSLLAGAYNEQFF	TGTGCCAGCAGCTCACTACTAGCGGGAGCCTACAATGAGCAGTTCTTC
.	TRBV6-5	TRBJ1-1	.	CASRQIANTEAFF	TGTGCCAGCAGACAAATCGCGAACACTGAAGCTTTCTTT
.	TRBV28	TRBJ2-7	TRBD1	CASKGPRQGHYEQYF	TGTGCCAGCAAAGGGCCGAGACAGGGTCACTACGAGCAGTACTTC
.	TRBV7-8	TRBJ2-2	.	CASSLLAGANSGELFF	TGTGCCAGCAGCTTATTAGCAGGAGCGAACTCCGGGGAGCTGTTTTTT
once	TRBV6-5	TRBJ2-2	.	CASSWPGRPGELFF	TGTGCCAGCAGTTGGCCTGGGCGGCCCGGGGAGCTGTTTTTT
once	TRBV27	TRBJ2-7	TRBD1	CASSFLDRVYEQYF	TGTGCCAGCAGTTTCTTGGACAGGGTATACGAGCAGTACTTC
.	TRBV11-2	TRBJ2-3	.	CASSLRRGDTQYF	TGTGCCAGCAGCTTACGTAGGGGGGATACGCAGTATTTT
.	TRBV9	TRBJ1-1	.	CASSVGGAATEAFF	TGTGCCAGCAGCGTAGGGGGGGCGGCAACTGAAGCTTTCTTT
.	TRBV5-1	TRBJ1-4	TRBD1	CASSTTGGRTNEKLFF	TGCGCCAGCAGTACGACAGGGGGGAGAACAAATGAAAAACTGTTTTTT